This T cell receptor (beta chain) derives from a study of control samples from healthy donors and cancer patients. Method: immunoSEQ multiplex PCR; TCRdb's copy keeps in-frame clones and lacks some. The sample includes 110,000 to 150,000 clones, 90% to 95% of them seen just once. The CDR3 covers 15 residues. V was shortened by 6 bases and J by 1 base, with 13 bases between the two germline ends. CDR1 and CDR2 from the germline V gene are LNHDA and SQIVND (reference sequence). The sequenced sample consisted of blood. This TCR derives from a man in his forties or fifties in good health. The V and J genes are TRBV19 and TRBJ2-1; a possible D gene is TRBD2 (6 bases). The CDR3 DNA reads as TGTGCCAGTAGCTCCCAGGAGGGTTCCTACAATGAGCAGTTCTTC. Its translation is CASSSQEGSYNEQFF.